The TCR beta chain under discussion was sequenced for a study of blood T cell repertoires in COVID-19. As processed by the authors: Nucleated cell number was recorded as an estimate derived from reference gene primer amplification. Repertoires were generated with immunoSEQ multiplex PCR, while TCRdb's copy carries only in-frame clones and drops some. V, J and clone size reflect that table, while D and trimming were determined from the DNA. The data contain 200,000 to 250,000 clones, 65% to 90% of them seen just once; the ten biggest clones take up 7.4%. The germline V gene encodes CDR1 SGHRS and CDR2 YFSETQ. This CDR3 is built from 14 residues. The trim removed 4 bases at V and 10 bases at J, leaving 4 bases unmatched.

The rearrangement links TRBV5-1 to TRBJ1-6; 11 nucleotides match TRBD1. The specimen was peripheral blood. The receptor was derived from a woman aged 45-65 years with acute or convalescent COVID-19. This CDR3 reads CASSPGQGDSPLHF. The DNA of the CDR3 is TGCGCCAGCAGCCCGGGACAGGGGGACTCACCCCTCCACTTT.